These 27 T cell receptor beta chains were sequenced from one sample in a study of T cells in localized non-small cell lung cancer. Only in-frame clones appear in the TCRdb table, and some are missing; sequencing was by immunoSEQ multiplex PCR. The repertoire holds about 43,000 clones, with 90% to 95% as singletons. The input for sequencing was PBMCs, taken before any cancer treatment. All receptors derive from a woman aged 40 to 75 with stage II lung adenocarcinoma.

The V call is TRBV18, the J call TRBJ1-1; D unresolved. The V end was cut by 0 bases, the J end by 6 bases, with 14 bases between. The CDR3 is 15 residues long. From germline, CDR1 is KGHSH and CDR2 LQKENI. The CDR3 is CASSPPSTRTSEAFF. The CDR3 DNA sequence: TGTGCCAGCTCACCACCGTCTACCAGGACCTCTGAAGCTTTCTTT.

The J gene is TRBJ2-3, the V gene TRBV28, with a weak D call TRBD2 (6 bases). Germline lookup yields CDR1 MDHEN and CDR2 SYDVKM. The germline V and J ends were trimmed by 3 bases and 9 bases, with 10 bases remaining between them. The CDR3 extends over 12 amino acids. The CDR3 loop is CASSFLAETQYF. The CDR3 DNA reads as TGTGCCAGCAGTTTCTTAGCGGAAACGCAGTATTTT. Together with reference TRBV28 and TRBJ2-3, the CDR3 gives the full variable domain: DVKVTQSSRYLVKRTGEKVFLECVQDMDHENMFWYRQDPGLGLRLIYFSYDVKMKEKGDIPEGYSVSREKKERFSLILESASTNQTSMYLCASSFLAETQYFGPGTRLTVL.

The chain links TRBV6-5 to TRBJ1-2; no clear D. Trimming stripped 0 bases from V and 1 base from J, with 9 bases between. Germline CDR1 reads MNHEY; CDR2 reads SVGAGI. This CDR3 is 15 amino acids long. Written as DNA, the CDR3 is TGTGCCAGCAGTTACTCCCCGGACGGTAACTATGGCTACACCTTC. Translation: CASSYSPDGNYGYTF.

The V gene is TRBV9, the J gene TRBJ2-3; TRBD2 matches at 10 bases. Germline-derived CDR1 and CDR2 are SGDLS and YYNGEE. The V and J ends lost 4 bases and 5 bases, in that order; junction bases with no gene match: 10. This CDR3 contains 16 residues. The CDR3 sequence is CASSPSSGGAIDTQYF. DNA of the CDR3: TGTGCCAGCAGCCCCTCGAGCGGGGGGGCCATAGATACGCAGTATTTT.

This chain connects TRBV4-1 to TRBJ1-2, with 7 bases matching TRBD1. The CDR3 length is 15 residues. V gave up 2 bases and J gave up 5 bases; unmatched junction bases: 8. The germline CDR1 and CDR2 sequences are MGHRA and YSYEKL. The CDR3 bases are TGCGCCAGCAGCCAACCCGACAGGGAGGTTTATGGCTACACCTTC. It encodes CASSQPDREVYGYTF.

J is TRBJ2-5 and V is TRBV7-8, with TRBD1 matching over 7 bases. V trimming: 5 bases; J trimming: 2 bases; junction bases outside the gene matches: 8. The CDR3 sequence is 15 residues long. Germline V gene data show CDR1 as SGHVS and CDR2 as FQNEAQ. The CDR3 region has the DNA TGTGCCAGCAGCACCATCGGACAGGTTCAAGAGACCCAGTACTTC. Translated, it gives CASSTIGQVQETQYF.

A few counts support this clone. The rearrangement links TRBV6-6 to TRBJ1-6; D call uncertain. This CDR3 comprises 12 residues. The germline V gene has CDR1 MNHNY and CDR2 SVGAGI (reference sequence). Trimming took 6 bases from V and 6 from J, leaving 6 bases between them. CDR3 residues: CASSPINSPLHF. In DNA form, the CDR3 reads TGTGCCAGCAGCCCAATTAATTCACCCCTCCACTTT.

The chain uses TRBV7-9 and TRBJ1-3; D ambiguous. Germline V CDR1 and CDR2: SEHNR, FQNEAQ (reference sequence). The V gene lost 6 bases and the J gene lost 0 bases, with 6 bases spanning the gap. The length of the CDR3 is 13 residues. The CDR3 bases are TGTGCCAGCAGTCCTGACTCTGGAAACACCATATATTTT. Its protein product is CASSPDSGNTIYF.

The table lists this clone with a count of one. The chain links TRBV11-2 to TRBJ2-3; 7 bases align to TRBD2. This CDR3 region has 15 residues. After removal of 3 bases from V and 5 bases from J, the junction contained 8 bases not matched to a gene. Germline V gives CDR1 SGHAT, CDR2 FQNNGV. CDR3 residues: CASSFAGVGGDTQYF. For the CDR3, the DNA is TGTGCCAGCAGCTTCGCGGGGGTTGGGGGAGATACGCAGTATTTT.

The V call is TRBV19, the J call TRBJ1-5, with D possibly being TRBD1 (5 bases). This CDR3 comprises 13 residues. Germline V lookup: CDR1 LNHDA, CDR2 SQIVND (reference sequence). The V and J ends lost 6 bases and 7 bases respectively, with 13 bases between them. The CDR3 DNA sequence: TGTGCCAGTAGCTCTGGACAAAACCAGCCCCAGCATTTT. This encodes CASSSGQNQPQHF. The whole variable domain, filled in from reference TRBV19 and TRBJ1-5, reads DGGITQSPKYLFRKEGQNVTLSCEQNLNHDAMYWYRQDPGQGLRLIYYSQIVNDFQKGDIAEGYSVSREKKESFPLTVTSAQKNPTAFYLCASSSGQNQPQHFGDGTRLSIL.

The V call is TRBV5-1, the J call TRBJ2-5; the D is unclear. With 1 base removed from V and 2 bases from J, the gap between germline ends came to 9 bases. CDR1 is SGHRS, CDR2 YFSETQ, per germline. The CDR3 runs to 14 residues. The CDR3 coding sequence is TGCGCCAGCAGCTTGTTGGCAGCTCAAGAGACCCAGTACTTC. It encodes CASSLLAAQETQYF.

This clone was seen only a few times. The CDR3 region is CASRVRGYSNQPQHF. CDR3 nucleotide sequence: TGTGCCAGCAGAGTACGGGGGTATAGCAATCAGCCCCAGCATTTT. The chain employs TRBV27 and TRBJ1-5; tentative D call: TRBD1 (5 bases). Germline V lookup: CDR1 MNHEY, CDR2 SMNVEV (reference sequence). V was trimmed by 6 bases and J by 0 bases, leaving 12 bases between them. This CDR3 contains 15 residues.

J is TRBJ2-7 and V is TRBV2; TRBD2 agrees at 9 bases. This CDR3 spans 15 amino acids. The germline V gene encodes CDR1 SNHLY and CDR2 FYNNEI. The trim removed 3 bases at V and 2 bases at J, leaving 5 bases unmatched. The CDR3: CASSDGAGGTYEQYF. Here the CDR3 DNA reads TGTGCCAGCAGTGACGGAGCGGGAGGAACCTACGAGCAGTACTTC.

The chain couples TRBV27 to TRBJ1-1; a weak D match, TRBD1 (5 bases). The V end lost 6 bases, the J end lost 4 bases, and 15 bases lay between the germline ends. Germline CDR1 is MNHEY and CDR2 is SMNVEV (reference sequence). CDR3 size: 14 residues. CDR3 in amino acids: CASSYRDRGTEAFF. The DNA of the CDR3 is TGTGCCAGCAGCTACCGGGACCGTGGCACTGAAGCTTTCTTT.

This chain connects TRBV27 to TRBJ1-2; 9 bases match TRBD1. Germline V CDR1 and CDR2: MNHEY, SMNVEV (reference sequence). Trimming removed 5 bases from V and 4 bases from J; junction bases left unmatched: 11. The CDR3 extends over 16 amino acids. The CDR3 bases are TGTGCCAGCAGTACGACCTGGACAGGGGAGTCCTATGGCTACACCTTC. It specifies CASSTTWTGESYGYTF.

The V and J genes are TRBV7-9 and TRBJ1-1, with a possible D match to TRBD1 (5 bases). V lost 7 bases and J 6 bases, leaving 18 bases between the germline ends. The CDR3 has 14 residues. CDR1 and CDR2 from the germline V gene are SEHNR and FQNEAQ (reference sequence). In DNA form, the CDR3 reads TGTGCCAGCAAGGAGGGCCTCGGGGACCCTGAAGCTTTCTTT. This codes for CASKEGLGDPEAFF.

The rearrangement links TRBV13 to TRBJ2-7, with D maybe TRBD1 (6 bases). Germline CDR1 PRHDT, CDR2 FYEKMQ (reference sequence). The CDR3 is made up of 17 amino acids. V was pared by 5 bases and J by 3 bases, with 23 bases between. The CDR3 DNA sequence: TGTGCCAGCAGCCGTGGGGACATTCTCAGGCCTCACTACGAGCAGTACTTC. The encoded protein is CASSRGDILRPHYEQYF.

The chain is built from TRBV14 and TRBJ2-5; the match to TRBD1 covers 7 bases. The trim removed 2 bases at V and 5 bases at J, leaving 8 bases unmatched. There are 15 residues in the CDR3. Germline V gene sequence: CDR1 SGHDN, CDR2 FVKESK. The CDR3 DNA reads TGTGCCAGCAGCCAATGGGACAGCCTCCCGGAGACCCAGTACTTC. The encoded protein is CASSQWDSLPETQYF.

V and J are TRBV19 and TRBJ2-4; D ambiguous. Trimming took off 1 base at V and 8 bases at J, with 15 bases between the two ends. Germline assignment: CDR1 LNHDA and CDR2 SQIVND (reference sequence). CDR3 length equals 15 residues. The chain's CDR3 is CASSIVAMGQDIQYF. The CDR3 nucleotides are TGTGCCAGTAGTATAGTAGCAATGGGCCAAGACATTCAGTACTTC. The full variable domain, completed using reference TRBV19 and TRBJ2-4, is DGGITQSPKYLFRKEGQNVTLSCEQNLNHDAMYWYRQDPGQGLRLIYYSQIVNDFQKGDIAEGYSVSREKKESFPLTVTSAQKNPTAFYLCASSIVAMGQDIQYFGAGTRLSVL.

The gene calls are TRBV5-5 and TRBJ2-1; TRBD2 matches at 10 bases. V dropped 0 bases and J dropped 4; count of bases not matched to a gene: 16. CDR1 is SGHKS, CDR2 YYEKEE, per germline (reference sequence). This CDR3 is built from 20 residues. CDR3 sequence reads: CASSLAGGLAASPAYNEQFF. In DNA form, the CDR3 reads TGTGCCAGCAGCTTGGCCGGAGGACTAGCGGCCTCACCAGCATACAATGAGCAGTTCTTC.

This clone was recorded once. V and J are TRBV5-1 and TRBJ2-1, with TRBD2 identical over 13 bases. The CDR3 length is 16 residues. The ends lost 5 bases at V and 6 bases at J; junction bases unmatched: 8. Germline V gene sequence: CDR1 SGHRS, CDR2 YFSETQ. The CDR3 loop is CASREVLAGGINEQFF. For the CDR3, the DNA is TGCGCCAGCAGGGAGGTACTAGCGGGGGGGATCAATGAGCAGTTCTTC. Together with reference TRBV5-1 and TRBJ2-1, the CDR3 gives the full variable domain: KAGVTQTPRYLIKTRGQQVTLSCSPISGHRSVSWYQQTPGQGLQFLFEYFSETQRNKGNFPGRFSGRQFSNSRSEMNVSTLELGDSALYLCASREVLAGGINEQFFGPGTRLTVL.

The chain employs TRBV2 and TRBJ2-3; tentative D call: TRBD2 (5 bases). CDR1 and CDR2 (germline): SNHLY, FYNNEI. V was trimmed by 6 bases and J by 5 bases, leaving 18 bases between them. The CDR3 consists of 15 residues. The CDR3 DNA is TGTGCCAGCAGCGAGGGCGGGCGCCGGGGAGATACGCAGTATTTT. Translation gives CASSEGGRRGDTQYF.

The chain has TRBV9 and TRBJ2-1; TRBD2 matches 7 bases. Germline CDR1 reads SGDLS; CDR2 reads YYNGEE. V lost 0 bases to trimming and J lost 7 bases; unmatched junction nucleotides: 10. The CDR3 spans 16 residues. CDR3 amino acids: CASSVAPGLSVNEQFF. The CDR3 nucleotides read TGTGCCAGCAGCGTAGCTCCGGGACTATCTGTTAATGAGCAGTTCTTC.

CDR3 DNA: TGTGCCAGCTCAAGCGGGACTAGCGGGTATCTAGCCAAAAACATTCAGTACTTC. The encoded protein is CASSSGTSGYLAKNIQYF. The J gene is TRBJ2-4, the V gene TRBV28; 12 bases match TRBD2. The ends lost 8 bases at V and 0 bases at J; junction bases unmatched: 11. The CDR3 totals 18 residues. CDR1 and CDR2 (germline): MDHEN, SYDVKM. Full variable domain (rest looked up from reference TRBV28 and TRBJ2-4): DVKVTQSSRYLVKRTGEKVFLECVQDMDHENMFWYRQDPGLGLRLIYFSYDVKMKEKGDIPEGYSVSREKKERFSLILESASTNQTSMYLCASSSGTSGYLAKNIQYFGAGTRLSVL.

This clone has just one count. The V and J genes are TRBV4-1 and TRBJ2-2; 16 bases fit TRBD2. After removal of 4 bases from V and 3 bases from J, the junction contained 8 bases not matched to a gene. Germline-derived CDR1 and CDR2 are MGHRA and YSYEKL. The CDR3 runs to 19 residues. Here the CDR3 reads CASSLTGTSGRGDTGELFF. CDR3 sequence (DNA): TGCGCCAGCAGCCTCACAGGGACTAGCGGGAGGGGAGACACCGGGGAGCTGTTTTTT.

This clone was found once. V gene TRBV14 combines with J gene TRBJ2-5, with D unresolved. Germline assignment: CDR1 SGHDN and CDR2 FVKESK. The CDR3 is 16 amino acids. V was pared by 0 bases and J by 5 bases, with 16 bases between. The CDR3 here is CASSQDRVASGETQYF. The DNA of the CDR3 is TGTGCCAGCAGCCAAGACCGGGTGGCTTCCGGGGAGACCCAGTACTTC.

This sequence joins TRBV6-5 and TRBJ1-5, with TRBD1 identical over 7 bases. V dropped 0 bases and J dropped 7; count of bases not matched to a gene: 6. Germline CDR1 is MNHEY and CDR2 is SVGAGI. The CDR3 is 15 residues long. Here the CDR3 DNA reads TGTGCCAGCAGTTACTCGAAGACAGGGATCCAGCCCCAGCATTTT. Protein product: CASSYSKTGIQPQHF.